This TCR beta chain was obtained from a study of T cell repertoires in cytomegalovirus infection. The CDR3 runs to 13 residues. Trimming took 4 bases from V and 4 from J; bases not matched to a gene: 0. At least ten counts were recorded for this clonotype. TCRdb recomputed calls from the reads with MiXCR, one row per CDR3 protein. The sample comprises hundreds of thousands of distinct CDR3 sequences, 35% of which are singletons, and around 2.6% rests with the top ten. V is TRBV12-3 or TRBV12-4 and J is TRBJ2-7; 11 nucleotides line up with TRBD1. The sample was PBMCs. The sequence derives from a human donor in good health (CMV status not recorded). Some clones in this sample may be carry-over from other donors' samples. CDR3 loop: CASSWDRGYEQYF. The CDR3 DNA follows: TGTGCCAGCAGTTGGGACAGGGGGTACGAGCAGTACTTC.